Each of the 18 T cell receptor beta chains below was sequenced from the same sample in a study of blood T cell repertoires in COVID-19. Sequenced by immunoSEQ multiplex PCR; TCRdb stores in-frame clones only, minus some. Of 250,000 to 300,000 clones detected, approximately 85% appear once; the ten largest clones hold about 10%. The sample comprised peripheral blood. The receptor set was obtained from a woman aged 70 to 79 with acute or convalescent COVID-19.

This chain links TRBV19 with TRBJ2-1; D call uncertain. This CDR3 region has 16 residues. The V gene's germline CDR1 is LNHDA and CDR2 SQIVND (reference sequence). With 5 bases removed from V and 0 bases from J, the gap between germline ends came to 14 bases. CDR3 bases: TGTGCCAGTAGTCCCACCCTACTAAGCTCCTACAATGAGCAGTTCTTC. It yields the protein CASSPTLLSSYNEQFF.

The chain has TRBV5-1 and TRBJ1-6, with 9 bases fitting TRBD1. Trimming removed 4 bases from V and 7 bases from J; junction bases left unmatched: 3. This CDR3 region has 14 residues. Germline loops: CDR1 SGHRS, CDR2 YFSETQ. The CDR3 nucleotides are TGCGCCAGCAGCAAGGGGACAGGGAATTCACCCCTCCACTTT. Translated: CASSKGTGNSPLHF.

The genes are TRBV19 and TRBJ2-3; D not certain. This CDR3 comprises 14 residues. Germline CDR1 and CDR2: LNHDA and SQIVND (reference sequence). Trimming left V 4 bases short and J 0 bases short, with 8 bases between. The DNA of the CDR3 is TGTGCCAGTAGTAAGCTGGAGAGCACAGATACGCAGTATTTT. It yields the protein CASSKLESTDTQYF.

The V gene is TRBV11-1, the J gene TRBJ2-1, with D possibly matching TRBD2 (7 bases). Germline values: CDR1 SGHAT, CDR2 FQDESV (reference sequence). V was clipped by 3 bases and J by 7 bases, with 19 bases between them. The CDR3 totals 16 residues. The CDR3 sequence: CASSLLGGGRRNEQFF. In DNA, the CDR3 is TGTGCCAGCAGCTTGCTTGGCGGGGGCCGGAGGAATGAGCAGTTCTTC.

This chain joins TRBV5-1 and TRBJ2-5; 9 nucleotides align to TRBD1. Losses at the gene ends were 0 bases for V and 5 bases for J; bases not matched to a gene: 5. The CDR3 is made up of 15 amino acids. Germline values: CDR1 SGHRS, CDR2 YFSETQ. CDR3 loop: CASSLGDRVGETQYF. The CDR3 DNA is TGCGCCAGCAGCTTGGGGGACAGGGTTGGGGAGACCCAGTACTTC.

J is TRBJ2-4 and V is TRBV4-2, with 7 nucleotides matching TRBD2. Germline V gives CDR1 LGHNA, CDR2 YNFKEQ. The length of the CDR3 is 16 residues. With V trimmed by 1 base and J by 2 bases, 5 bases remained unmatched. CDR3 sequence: CASSQGGGLTKNIQYF. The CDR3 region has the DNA TGTGCCAGCAGCCAAGGCGGGGGTCTGACCAAAAACATTCAGTACTTC.

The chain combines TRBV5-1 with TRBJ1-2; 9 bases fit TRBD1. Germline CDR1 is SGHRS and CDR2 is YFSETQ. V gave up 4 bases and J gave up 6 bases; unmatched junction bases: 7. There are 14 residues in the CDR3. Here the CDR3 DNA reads TGCGCCAGCAGCGAGGGACAGGGCGAAGATGGCTACACCTTC. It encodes CASSEGQGEDGYTF.

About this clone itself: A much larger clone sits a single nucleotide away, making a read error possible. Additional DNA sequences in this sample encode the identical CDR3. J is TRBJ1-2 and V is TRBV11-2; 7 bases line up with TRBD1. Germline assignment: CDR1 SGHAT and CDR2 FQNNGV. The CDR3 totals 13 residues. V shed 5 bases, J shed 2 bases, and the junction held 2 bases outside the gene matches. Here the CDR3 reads CASSLDRNYGYTF. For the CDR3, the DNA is TGTGCCAGCAGCCTGGACAGGAACTATGGCTACACCTTC. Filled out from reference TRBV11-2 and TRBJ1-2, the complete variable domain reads EAGVAQSPRYKIIEKRQSVAFWCNPISGHATLYWYQQILGQGPKLLIQFQNNGVVDDSQLPKDRFSAERLKGVDSTLKIQPAKLEDSAVYLCASSLDRNYGYTFGSGTRLTVV.

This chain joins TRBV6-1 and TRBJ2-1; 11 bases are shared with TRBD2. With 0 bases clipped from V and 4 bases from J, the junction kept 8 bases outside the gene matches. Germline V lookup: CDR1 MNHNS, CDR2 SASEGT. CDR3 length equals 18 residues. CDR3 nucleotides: TGTGCCAGCAGTGAAGCGATAGCGGGGGGGCCTCTGTACAATGAGCAGTTCTTC. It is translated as CASSEAIAGGPLYNEQFF.

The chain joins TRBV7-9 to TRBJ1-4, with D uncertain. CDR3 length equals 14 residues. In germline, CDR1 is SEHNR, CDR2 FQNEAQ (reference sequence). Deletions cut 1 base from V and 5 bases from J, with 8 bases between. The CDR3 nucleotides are TGTGCCAGCAGCTTAGGAGGGCTCAATGAAAAACTGTTTTTT. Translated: CASSLGGLNEKLFF. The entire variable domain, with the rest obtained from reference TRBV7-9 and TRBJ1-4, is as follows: DTGVSQNPRHKITKRGQNVTFRCDPISEHNRLYWYRQTLGQGPEFLTYFQNEAQLEKSRLLSDRFSAERPKGSFSTLEIQRTEQGDSAMYLCASSLGGLNEKLFFGSGTQLSVL.

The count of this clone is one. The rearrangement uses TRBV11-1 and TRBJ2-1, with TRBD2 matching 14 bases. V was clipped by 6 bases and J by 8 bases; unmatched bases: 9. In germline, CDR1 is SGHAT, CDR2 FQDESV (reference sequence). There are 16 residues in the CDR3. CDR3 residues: CASSLRLAGGKDEQFF. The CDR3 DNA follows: TGTGCCAGCAGTTTAAGACTAGCGGGGGGGAAGGATGAGCAGTTCTTC.

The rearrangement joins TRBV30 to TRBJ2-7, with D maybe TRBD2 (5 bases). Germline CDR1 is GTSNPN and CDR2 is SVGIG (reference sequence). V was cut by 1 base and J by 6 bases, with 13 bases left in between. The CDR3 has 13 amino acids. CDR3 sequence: CAWSAGTPSEQYF. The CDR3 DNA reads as TGTGCCTGGAGTGCGGGAACCCCCTCCGAGCAGTACTTC.

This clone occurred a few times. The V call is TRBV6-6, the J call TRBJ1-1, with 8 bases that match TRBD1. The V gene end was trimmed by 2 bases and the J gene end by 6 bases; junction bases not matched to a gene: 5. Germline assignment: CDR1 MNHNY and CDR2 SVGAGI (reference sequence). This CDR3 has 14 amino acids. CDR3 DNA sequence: TGTGCCAGCAGTTACGGACAGGGTGGGGCTGAAGCTTTCTTT. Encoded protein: CASSYGQGGAEAFF.

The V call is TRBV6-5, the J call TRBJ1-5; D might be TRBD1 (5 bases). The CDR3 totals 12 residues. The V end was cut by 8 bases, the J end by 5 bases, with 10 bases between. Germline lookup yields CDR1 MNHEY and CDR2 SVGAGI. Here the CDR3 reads CASQTGYQPQHF. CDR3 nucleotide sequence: TGTGCCAGCCAAACAGGTTATCAGCCCCAGCATTTT.

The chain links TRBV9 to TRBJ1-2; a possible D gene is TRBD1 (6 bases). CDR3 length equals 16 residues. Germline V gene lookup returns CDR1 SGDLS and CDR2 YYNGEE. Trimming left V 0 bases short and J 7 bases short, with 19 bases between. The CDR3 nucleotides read TGTGCCAGCAGCGTAGTAGCCGGACTAGGGGGAGGTGGCTACACCTTC. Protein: CASSVVAGLGGGGYTF.

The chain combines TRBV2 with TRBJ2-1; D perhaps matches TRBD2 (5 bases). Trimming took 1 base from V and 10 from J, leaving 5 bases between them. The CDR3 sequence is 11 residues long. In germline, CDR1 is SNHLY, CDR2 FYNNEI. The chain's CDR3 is CASSEGREQFF. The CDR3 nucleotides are TGTGCCAGCAGTGAAGGGAGGGAGCAGTTCTTC. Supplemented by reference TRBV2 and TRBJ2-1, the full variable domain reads EPEVTQTPSHQVTQMGQEVILRCVPISNHLYFYWYRQILGQKVEFLVSFYNNEISEKSEIFDDQFSVERPDGSNFTLKIRSTKLEDSAMYFCASSEGREQFFGPGTRLTVL.

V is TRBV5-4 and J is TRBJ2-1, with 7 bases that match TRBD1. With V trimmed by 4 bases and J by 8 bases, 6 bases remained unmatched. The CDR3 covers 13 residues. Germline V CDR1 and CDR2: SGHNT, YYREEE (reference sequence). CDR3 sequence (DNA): TGTGCCAGCAGCGGGACAGTTCTCTATGAGCAGTTCTTC. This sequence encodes CASSGTVLYEQFF.

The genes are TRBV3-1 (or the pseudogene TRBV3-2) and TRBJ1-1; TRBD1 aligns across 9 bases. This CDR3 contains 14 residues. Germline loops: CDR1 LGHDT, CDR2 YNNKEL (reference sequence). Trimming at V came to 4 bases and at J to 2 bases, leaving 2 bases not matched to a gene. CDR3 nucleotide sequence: TGTGCCAGCAGCCGGACAGGGGCTAACACTGAAGCTTTCTTT. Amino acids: CASSRTGANTEAFF.